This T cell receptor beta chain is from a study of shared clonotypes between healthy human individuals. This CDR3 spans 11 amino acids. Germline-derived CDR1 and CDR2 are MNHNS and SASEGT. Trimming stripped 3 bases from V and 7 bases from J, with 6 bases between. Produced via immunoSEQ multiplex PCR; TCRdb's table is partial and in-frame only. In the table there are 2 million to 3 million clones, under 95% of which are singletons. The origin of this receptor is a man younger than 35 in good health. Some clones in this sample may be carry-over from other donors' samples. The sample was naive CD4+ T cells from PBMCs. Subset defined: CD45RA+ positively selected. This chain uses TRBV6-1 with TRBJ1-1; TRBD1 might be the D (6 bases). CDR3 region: CASSDRGEAFF. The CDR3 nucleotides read TGTGCCAGCAGTGACAGGGGTGAAGCTTTCTTT.